Presented here are 3 T cell receptor beta chains from one specimen sequenced in a study of patients and donors after allogeneic stem cell transplantation (TCRdb year 2020). The method was RT-PCR. The run used a NextSeq 550. TCRdb reprocessed the public reads (quality trimming at Q25 with fastp, clone calling with MiXCR) and kept in-frame beta chains. Rows are unified per CDR3 protein, each entry keeping the most common DNA and genes. Within this sample are 400,000 to 450,000 distinct CDR3 sequences, with around 15% of them counted one time only. Of the sample, over 6% falls within the top ten clones. The sequencing sample was made of blood, either unsorted or a sorted T cell fraction (not recorded which). These receptors were collected from a human donor who was either an allogeneic HSCT recipient or a stem cell or donor lymphocyte infusion donor (not recorded which). It is not recorded whose cells these are; they may come from a transplant donor.

The V and J genes are TRBV10-3 and TRBJ1-5; D remains unclear. Germline V gene data show CDR1 as ENHRY and CDR2 as SYGVKD. This CDR3 comprises 15 residues. V shed 0 bases and J shed 1 base, with 7 bases lying between them. The CDR3 DNA follows: TGTGCCATCAGTGAGTCGCCGGTAAGCAATCAGCCCCAGCATTTT. As protein: CAISESPVSNQPQHF.

This rearrangement joins TRBV7-2 to TRBJ1-2; D is ambiguous. The CDR3 is made up of 13 amino acids. Germline V gene lookup returns CDR1 SGHTA and CDR2 FQGNSA. V dropped 5 bases and J dropped 2 bases, with 9 bases sitting between them. The CDR3 spells CASSTDGNYGYTF. The DNA for the CDR3 is TGTGCCAGCAGCACGGACGGCAACTATGGCTACACCTTC. Using reference TRBV7-2 and TRBJ1-2 for the parts outside the CDR3, the full variable domain is GAGVSQSPSNKVTEKGKDVELRCDPISGHTALYWYRQSLGQGLEFLIYFQGNSAPDKSGLPSDRFSAERTGGSVSTLTIQRTQQEDSAVYLCASSTDGNYGYTFGSGTRLTVV.

This clonotype was seen only a few times. The CDR3 DNA is TGTGCCAGCAGTCTACAGGGCGATAATTCACCCCTCCACTTT. Translating gives CASSLQGDNSPLHF. This rearrangement joins TRBV6-1 to TRBJ1-6, with a tentative D call TRBD1 (6 bases). Germline loops: CDR1 MNHNS, CDR2 SASEGT. The V end was cut by 5 bases, the J end by 5 bases, with 10 bases between. The CDR3 loop spans 14 amino acids.